This TCR beta chain was profiled in a study of cytomegalovirus exposure and HLA in healthy donors. Study results and caveats: The majority of TCR sequences were rare, yet some public TCRs appeared in many donors.

PCR primers comprised 60 Vbeta and 13 Jbeta primers. Generated by immunoSEQ multiplex PCR, the TCRdb table keeps only in-frame clones and is missing some. Of some 120,000 clones in the sample, around three quarters were seen once. A remark on this clone: The target antigen is unknown.

The sequenced sample consisted of PBMCs. This receptor was identified in a human donor in good health.

CDR3 coding DNA: TGTGCCAGCAGCTTGTACACAGTTTACACGTTGATGGAAGCTTTCTTT. It yields the protein CASSLYTVYTLMEAFF. J is TRBJ1-1 and V is TRBV5-8, with D unresolved. The germline V and J ends were trimmed by 1 base and 8 bases, with 21 bases remaining between them. This CDR3 spans 16 amino acids. CDR1 and CDR2 (germline): SGHTS, YDEGEE.